A single sample is the source of the 13 T cell receptor beta chains below, sequenced in a study of shared clonotypes between healthy human individuals. Profiled with immunoSEQ multiplex PCR; TCRdb holds only in-frame clones, not every one. The sample has roughly 850,000 clones, 96% seen once. Naive-designated CD8 cells lacked CD45RO, were positively enriched for CCR7, and omitted terminally differentiated effector memory CD45RA+ cells. Sequencing was performed on naive CD8+ T cells sorted from blood. These receptors were collected from a young man in good health.

J is TRBJ2-3 and V is TRBV27; D remains ambiguous. V lost 0 bases and J lost 2, with 9 bases in between. The CDR3 has 15 amino acids. The germline V gene has CDR1 MNHEY and CDR2 SMNVEV (reference sequence). Here the CDR3 DNA reads TGTGCCAGCAGTTTATCAGGGTTCTACACAGATACGCAGTATTTT. Protein sequence: CASSLSGFYTDTQYF.

V gene TRBV6-5 combines with J gene TRBJ2-7; 8 bases align to TRBD1. The CDR3 loop spans 13 amino acids. CDR1 is MNHEY, CDR2 SVGAGI, per germline. V dropped 4 bases and J dropped 6; count of bases not matched to a gene: 5. CDR3 bases: TGTGCCAGCAGTTCGACAGGGGTGGGCGAGCAGTACTTC. Its translation: CASSSTGVGEQYF.

This chain links TRBV5-5 with TRBJ1-3; no clear D gene. The CDR3 runs 16 residues. The ends were cut back, 4 bases at V and 0 bases at J, with 14 bases in the middle. Germline V gene sequence: CDR1 SGHKS, CDR2 YYEKEE (reference sequence). The CDR3 loop is CASSPRFANSGNTIYF. As DNA, the CDR3 is TGTGCCAGCAGCCCACGTTTTGCCAACTCTGGAAACACCATATATTTT. Combining the CDR3 with reference TRBV5-5 and TRBJ1-3 gives the whole variable domain DAGVTQSPTHLIKTRGQQVTLRCSPISGHKSVSWYQQVLGQGPQFIFQYYEKEERGRGNFPDRFSARQFPNYSSELNVNALLLGDSALYLCASSPRFANSGNTIYFGEGSWLTVV.

The rearrangement uses TRBV4-1 and TRBJ1-5; TRBD1 matches at 11 bases. Germline CDR1 and CDR2: MGHRA and YSYEKL. The CDR3 sequence is 16 residues long. After removal of 4 bases from V and 6 bases from J, the junction contained 8 bases not matched to a gene. Here the CDR3 DNA reads TGCGCCAGCAGCCTTACCGGGACAGGGGGGCGTCAGCCCCAGCATTTT. Translating gives CASSLTGTGGRQPQHF.

The chain is built from TRBV6-1 and TRBJ1-5, with 8 bases aligning to TRBD1. The CDR3 covers 14 residues. The trim removed 7 bases at V and 7 bases at J, leaving 9 bases unmatched. Germline assignment: CDR1 MNHNS and CDR2 SASEGT. The CDR3 nucleotides are TGTGCCAGCAAGAAGGCAGGGGGCTGGCAGCCCCAGCATTTT. Its protein product is CASKKAGGWQPQHF.

Of note for this clone: This CDR3 is also generated by other DNA sequences in the sample. The rearrangement joins TRBV18 to TRBJ2-3, with D unresolved. The V gene's germline CDR1 is KGHSH and CDR2 LQKENI. Trimming left V 3 bases short and J 1 base short, with 8 bases between. The CDR3 covers 14 residues. CDR3 region: CASSPPVRTDTQYF. The CDR3 bases are TGTGCCAGCTCACCCCCGGTTCGCACAGATACGCAGTATTTT.

The rearrangement joins TRBV29-1 to TRBJ2-1; D is undetermined. The CDR3 covers 14 residues. From germline, CDR1 is SQVTM and CDR2 ANQGSEA. Trimming stripped 6 bases from V and 0 bases from J, with 12 bases between. This CDR3 is CSVNGVNSYNEQFF. The DNA of the CDR3 is TGCAGCGTGAATGGGGTCAACTCCTACAATGAGCAGTTCTTC.

The J gene is TRBJ2-5, the V gene TRBV6-1; D may be TRBD1 (5 bases). Trimming took 2 bases from V and 3 from J, leaving 16 bases between them. The germline CDR1 and CDR2 sequences are MNHNS and SASEGT. This CDR3 comprises 16 residues. The CDR3 reads CASSEHFRAGKETQYF. CDR3 DNA sequence: TGTGCCAGCAGTGAACATTTTCGGGCAGGGAAAGAGACCCAGTACTTC.

The rearrangement joins TRBV29-1 to TRBJ2-1; 8 bases fit TRBD1. Germline loops: CDR1 SQVTM, CDR2 ANQGSEA. V was pared by 4 bases and J by 9 bases, with 17 bases of the junction left unmatched. The CDR3 consists of 16 residues. This chain's CDR3 is CSVAMGSAGGLTEQFF. The CDR3 DNA reads TGCAGCGTTGCAATGGGATCGGCAGGGGGCTTGACTGAGCAGTTCTTC.

This rearrangement joins TRBV5-4 to TRBJ2-7; 7 nucleotides match TRBD1. Germline CDR1 SGHNT, CDR2 YYREEE (reference sequence). The CDR3 runs to 14 residues. J gave up 3 bases and V 4 bases, and 7 bases lay outside the gene matches. In nucleotides, the CDR3 is TGTGCCAGCAGCACCGGACAGGCGAACTACGAGCAGTACTTC. Translated, it gives CASSTGQANYEQYF.

The chain recombines TRBV7-9 with TRBJ2-1, with D maybe TRBD2 (6 bases). Germline-derived CDR1 and CDR2 are SEHNR and FQNEAQ (reference sequence). Trimming left V 5 bases short and J 2 bases short, with 13 bases between. This CDR3 is built from 15 residues. CDR3: CASSHRDLTYNEQFF. The CDR3 DNA reads as TGTGCCAGCAGCCACCGGGACTTAACCTACAATGAGCAGTTCTTC.

The V and J genes are TRBV6-6 and TRBJ2-7, with 8 bases matching TRBD2. Germline-derived CDR1 and CDR2 are MNHNY and SVGAGI (reference sequence). With 2 bases clipped from V and 4 bases from J, the junction kept 1 base outside the gene matches. There are 13 residues in the CDR3. Here the CDR3 reads CASSYGLAYEQYF. The CDR3 region has the DNA TGTGCCAGCAGTTACGGACTAGCTTACGAGCAGTACTTC.

About this clone itself: The sample holds other DNA sequences that translate to the same CDR3. The gene calls are TRBV5-8 and TRBJ2-7; a weak D match, TRBD1 (5 bases). CDR3 length: 13 amino acids. Trimming cost V 4 bases and J 1 base, with 9 bases left between them. Germline V gives CDR1 SGHTS, CDR2 YDEGEE. The CDR3 sequence: CASSLQGSYEQYF. The CDR3 coding sequence is TGTGCCAGCAGCCTTCAGGGATCCTACGAGCAGTACTTC.